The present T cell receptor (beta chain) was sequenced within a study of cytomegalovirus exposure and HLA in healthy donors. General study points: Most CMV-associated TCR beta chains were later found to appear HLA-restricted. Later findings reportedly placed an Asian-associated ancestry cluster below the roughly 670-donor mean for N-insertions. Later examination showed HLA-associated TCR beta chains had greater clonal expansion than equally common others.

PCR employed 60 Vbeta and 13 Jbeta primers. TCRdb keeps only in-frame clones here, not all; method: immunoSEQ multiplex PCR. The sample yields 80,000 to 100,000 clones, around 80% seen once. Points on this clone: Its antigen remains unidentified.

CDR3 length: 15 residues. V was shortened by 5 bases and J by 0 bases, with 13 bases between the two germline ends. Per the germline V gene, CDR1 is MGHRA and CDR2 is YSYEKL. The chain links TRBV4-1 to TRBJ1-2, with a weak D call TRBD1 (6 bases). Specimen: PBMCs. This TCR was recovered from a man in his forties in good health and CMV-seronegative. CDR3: CASSLRTVANYGYTF. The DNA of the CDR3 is TGCGCCAGCAGCTTAAGGACAGTAGCTAACTATGGCTACACCTTC.